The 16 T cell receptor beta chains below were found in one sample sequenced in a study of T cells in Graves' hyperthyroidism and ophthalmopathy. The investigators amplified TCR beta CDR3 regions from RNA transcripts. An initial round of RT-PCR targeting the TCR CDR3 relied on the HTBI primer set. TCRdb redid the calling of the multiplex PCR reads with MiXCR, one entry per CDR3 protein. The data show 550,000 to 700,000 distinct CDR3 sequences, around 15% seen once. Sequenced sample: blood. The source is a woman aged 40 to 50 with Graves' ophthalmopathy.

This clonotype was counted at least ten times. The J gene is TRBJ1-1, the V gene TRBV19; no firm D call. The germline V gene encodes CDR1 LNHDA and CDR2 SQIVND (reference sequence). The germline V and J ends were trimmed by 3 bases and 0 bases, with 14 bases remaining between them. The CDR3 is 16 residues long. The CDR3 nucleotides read TGTGCCAGTAGTATTCCGGCGGAAGGACTGAACACTGAAGCTTTCTTT. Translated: CASSIPAEGLNTEAFF.

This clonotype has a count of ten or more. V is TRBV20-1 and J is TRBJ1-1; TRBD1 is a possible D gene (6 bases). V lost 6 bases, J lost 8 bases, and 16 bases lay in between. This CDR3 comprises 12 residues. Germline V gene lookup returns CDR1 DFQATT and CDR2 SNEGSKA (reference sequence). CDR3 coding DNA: TGCAGTGCCTTACAGGGTAGAGGGGAAGCTTTCTTT. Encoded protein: CSALQGRGEAFF.

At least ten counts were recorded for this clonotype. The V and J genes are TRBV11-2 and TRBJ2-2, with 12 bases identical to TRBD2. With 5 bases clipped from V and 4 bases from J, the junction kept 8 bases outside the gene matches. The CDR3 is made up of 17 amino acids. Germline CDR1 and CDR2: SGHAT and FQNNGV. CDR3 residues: CASSEHLAGGPTGELFF. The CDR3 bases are TGTGCCAGCAGCGAACATCTAGCGGGAGGGCCCACCGGGGAGCTGTTTTTT.

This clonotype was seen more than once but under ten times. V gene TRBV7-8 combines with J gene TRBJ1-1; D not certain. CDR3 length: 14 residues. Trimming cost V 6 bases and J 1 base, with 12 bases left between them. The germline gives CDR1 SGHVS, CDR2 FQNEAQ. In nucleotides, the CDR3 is TGTGCCAGCAGGATGGGAGCCGGGAACACTGAAGCTTTCTTT. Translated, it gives CASRMGAGNTEAFF.

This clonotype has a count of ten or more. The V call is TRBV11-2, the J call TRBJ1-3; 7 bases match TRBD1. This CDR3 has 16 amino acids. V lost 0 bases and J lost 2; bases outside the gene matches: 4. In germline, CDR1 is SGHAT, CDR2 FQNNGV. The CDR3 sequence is CASSLEGQPPGNTIYF. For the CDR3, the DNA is TGTGCCAGCAGCTTAGAGGGACAGCCTCCTGGAAACACCATATATTTT.

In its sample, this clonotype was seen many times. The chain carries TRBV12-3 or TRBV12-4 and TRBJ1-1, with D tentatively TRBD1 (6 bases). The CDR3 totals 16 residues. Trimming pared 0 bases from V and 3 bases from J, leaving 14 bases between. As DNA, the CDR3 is TGTGCCAGCAGTTTAGCGCATGGGGGGCGCGACACTGAAGCTTTCTTT. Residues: CASSLAHGGRDTEAFF.

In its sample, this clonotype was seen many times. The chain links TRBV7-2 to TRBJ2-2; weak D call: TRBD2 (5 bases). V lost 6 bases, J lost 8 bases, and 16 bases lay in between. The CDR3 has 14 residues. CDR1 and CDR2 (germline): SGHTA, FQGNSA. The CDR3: CASRGAPPGGELFF. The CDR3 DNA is TGTGCCAGCAGAGGTGCCCCCCCGGGAGGGGAGCTGTTTTTT.

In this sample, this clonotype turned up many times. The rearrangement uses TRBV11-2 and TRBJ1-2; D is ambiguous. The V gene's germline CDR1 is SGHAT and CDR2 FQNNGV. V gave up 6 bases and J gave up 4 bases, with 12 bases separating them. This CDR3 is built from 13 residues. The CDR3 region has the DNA TGTGCCAGCAGTTTTAACAGCGGCTATGGCTACACCTTC. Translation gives CASSFNSGYGYTF.

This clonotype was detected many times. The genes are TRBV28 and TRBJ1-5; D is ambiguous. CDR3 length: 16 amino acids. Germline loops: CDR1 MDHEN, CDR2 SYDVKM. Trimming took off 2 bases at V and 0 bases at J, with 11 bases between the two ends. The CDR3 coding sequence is TGTGCCAGCAGTTTAATCAGACAAATTAGCAATCAGCCCCAGCATTTT. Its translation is CASSLIRQISNQPQHF.

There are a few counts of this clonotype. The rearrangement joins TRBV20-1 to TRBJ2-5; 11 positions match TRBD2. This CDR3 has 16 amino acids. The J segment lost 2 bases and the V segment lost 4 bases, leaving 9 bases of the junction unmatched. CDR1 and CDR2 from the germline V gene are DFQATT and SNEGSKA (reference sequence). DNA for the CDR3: TGCAGTGCTAACCGGGGGACTAGCGGTTCTCAAGAGACCCAGTACTTC. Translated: CSANRGTSGSQETQYF.

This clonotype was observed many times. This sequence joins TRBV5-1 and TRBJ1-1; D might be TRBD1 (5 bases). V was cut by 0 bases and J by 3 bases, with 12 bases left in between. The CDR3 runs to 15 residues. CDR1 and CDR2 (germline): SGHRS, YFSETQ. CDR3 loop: CASSLEGPGYTEAFF. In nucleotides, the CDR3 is TGCGCCAGCAGCTTGGAGGGACCAGGGTACACTGAAGCTTTCTTT.

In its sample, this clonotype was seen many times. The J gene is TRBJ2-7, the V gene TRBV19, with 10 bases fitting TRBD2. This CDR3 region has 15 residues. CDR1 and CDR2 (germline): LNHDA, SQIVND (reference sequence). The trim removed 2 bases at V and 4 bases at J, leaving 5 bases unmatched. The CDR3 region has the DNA TGTGCCAGTAGTATACTAGCGGGAGCGGGATACGAGCAGTACTTC. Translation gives CASSILAGAGYEQYF.

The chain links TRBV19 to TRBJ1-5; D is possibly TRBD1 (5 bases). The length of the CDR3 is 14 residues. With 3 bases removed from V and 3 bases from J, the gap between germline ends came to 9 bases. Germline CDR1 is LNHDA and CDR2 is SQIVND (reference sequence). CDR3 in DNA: TGTGCCAGTAGTATGGGGGAGTTCAATCAGCCCCAGCATTTT. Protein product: CASSMGEFNQPQHF.

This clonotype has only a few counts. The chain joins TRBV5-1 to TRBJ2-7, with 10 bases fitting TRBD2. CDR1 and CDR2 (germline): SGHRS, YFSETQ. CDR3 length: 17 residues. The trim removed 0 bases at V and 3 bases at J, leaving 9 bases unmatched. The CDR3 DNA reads TGCGCCAGCAGCTTGGTACCCTCTAGCGGGAGAGGCTACGAGCAGTACTTC. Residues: CASSLVPSSGRGYEQYF.

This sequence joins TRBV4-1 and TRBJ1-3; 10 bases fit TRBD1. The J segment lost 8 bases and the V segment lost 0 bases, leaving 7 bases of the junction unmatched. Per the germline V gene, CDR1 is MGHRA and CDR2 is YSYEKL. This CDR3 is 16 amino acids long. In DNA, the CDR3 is TGCGCCAGCAGCCAAGAAGGGACAGGGGCGGTGGACACCATATATTTT. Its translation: CASSQEGTGAVDTIYF.

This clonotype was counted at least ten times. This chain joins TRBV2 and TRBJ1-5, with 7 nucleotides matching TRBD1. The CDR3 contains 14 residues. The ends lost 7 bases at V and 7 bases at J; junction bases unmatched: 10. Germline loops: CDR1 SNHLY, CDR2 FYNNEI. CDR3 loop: CASTFRRGHQPQHF. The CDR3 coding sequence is TGTGCCAGCACCTTCAGGAGGGGGCACCAGCCCCAGCATTTT.